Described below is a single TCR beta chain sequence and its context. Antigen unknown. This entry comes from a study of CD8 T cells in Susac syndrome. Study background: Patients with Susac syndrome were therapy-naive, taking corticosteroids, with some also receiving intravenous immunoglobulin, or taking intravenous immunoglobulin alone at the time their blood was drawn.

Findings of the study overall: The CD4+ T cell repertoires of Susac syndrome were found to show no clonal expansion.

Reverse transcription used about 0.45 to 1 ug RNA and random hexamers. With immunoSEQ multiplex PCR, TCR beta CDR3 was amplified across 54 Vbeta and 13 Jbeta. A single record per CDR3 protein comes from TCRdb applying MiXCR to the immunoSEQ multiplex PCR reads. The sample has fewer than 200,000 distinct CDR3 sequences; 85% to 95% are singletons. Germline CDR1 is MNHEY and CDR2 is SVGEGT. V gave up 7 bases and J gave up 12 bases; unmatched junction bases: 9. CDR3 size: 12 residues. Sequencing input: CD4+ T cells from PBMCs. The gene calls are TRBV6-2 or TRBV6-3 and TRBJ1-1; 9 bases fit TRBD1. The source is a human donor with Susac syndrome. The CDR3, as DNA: TGTGCCAGCACGCCGGGGACAGGGACAACTTTCTTT. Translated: CASTPGTGTTFF.